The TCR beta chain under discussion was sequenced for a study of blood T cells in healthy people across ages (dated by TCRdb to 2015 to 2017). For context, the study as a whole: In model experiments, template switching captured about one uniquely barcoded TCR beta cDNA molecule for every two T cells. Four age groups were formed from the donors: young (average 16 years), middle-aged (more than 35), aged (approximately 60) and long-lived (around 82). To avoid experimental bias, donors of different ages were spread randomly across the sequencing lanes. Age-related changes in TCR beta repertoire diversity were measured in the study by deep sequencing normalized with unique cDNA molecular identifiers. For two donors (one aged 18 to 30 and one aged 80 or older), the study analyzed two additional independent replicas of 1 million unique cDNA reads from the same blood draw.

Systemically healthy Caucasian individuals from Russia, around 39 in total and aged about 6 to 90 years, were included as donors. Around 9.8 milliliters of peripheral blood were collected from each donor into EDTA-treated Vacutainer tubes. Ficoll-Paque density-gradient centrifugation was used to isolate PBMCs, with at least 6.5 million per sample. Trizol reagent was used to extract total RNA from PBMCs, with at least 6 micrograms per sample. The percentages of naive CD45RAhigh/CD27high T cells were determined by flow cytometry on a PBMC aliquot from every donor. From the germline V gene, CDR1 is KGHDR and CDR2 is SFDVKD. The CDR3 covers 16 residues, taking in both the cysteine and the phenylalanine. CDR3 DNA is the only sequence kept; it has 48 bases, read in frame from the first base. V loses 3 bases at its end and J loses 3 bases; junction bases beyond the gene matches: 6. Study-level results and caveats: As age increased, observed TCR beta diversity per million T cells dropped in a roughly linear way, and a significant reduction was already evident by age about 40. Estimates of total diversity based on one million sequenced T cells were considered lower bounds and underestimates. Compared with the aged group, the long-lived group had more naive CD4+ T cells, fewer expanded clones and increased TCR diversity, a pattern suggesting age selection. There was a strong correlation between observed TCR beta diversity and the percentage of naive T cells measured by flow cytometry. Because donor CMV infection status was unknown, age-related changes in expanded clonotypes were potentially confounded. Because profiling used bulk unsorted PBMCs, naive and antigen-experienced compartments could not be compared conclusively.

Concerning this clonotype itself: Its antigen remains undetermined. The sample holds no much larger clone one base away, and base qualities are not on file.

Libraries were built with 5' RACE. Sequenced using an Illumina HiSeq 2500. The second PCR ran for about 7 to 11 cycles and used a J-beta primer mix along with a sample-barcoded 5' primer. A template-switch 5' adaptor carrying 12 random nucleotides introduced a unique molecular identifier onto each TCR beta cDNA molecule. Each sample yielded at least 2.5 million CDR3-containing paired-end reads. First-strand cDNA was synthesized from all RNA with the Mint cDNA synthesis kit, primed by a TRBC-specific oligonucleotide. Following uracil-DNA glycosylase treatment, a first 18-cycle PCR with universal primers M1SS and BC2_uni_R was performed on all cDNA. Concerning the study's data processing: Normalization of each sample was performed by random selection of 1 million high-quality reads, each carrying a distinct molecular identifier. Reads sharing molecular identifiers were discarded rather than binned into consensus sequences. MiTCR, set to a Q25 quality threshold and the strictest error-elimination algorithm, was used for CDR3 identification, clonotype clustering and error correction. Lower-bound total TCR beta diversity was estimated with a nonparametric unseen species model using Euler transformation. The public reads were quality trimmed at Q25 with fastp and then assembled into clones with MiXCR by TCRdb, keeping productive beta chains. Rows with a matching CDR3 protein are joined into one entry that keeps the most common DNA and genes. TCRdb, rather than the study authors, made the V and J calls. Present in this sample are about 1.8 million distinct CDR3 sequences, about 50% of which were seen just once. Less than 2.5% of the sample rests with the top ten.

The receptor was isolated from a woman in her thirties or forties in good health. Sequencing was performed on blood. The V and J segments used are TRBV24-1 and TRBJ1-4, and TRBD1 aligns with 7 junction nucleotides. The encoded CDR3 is CATSDPDGTANEKLFF. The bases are TGTGCCACCAGTGATCCTGACGGGACAGCTAATGAAAAACTGTTTTTT.